This T cell receptor (beta chain) is drawn from a study of T cell repertoires in cytomegalovirus infection. Across the study: Carrying CMV and the relevant HLA type showed in public TCR beta signatures.

Each CDR3 protein is one row after TCRdb ran MiXCR on the reads. There are roughly 300,000 distinct CDR3 sequences in the sample; roughly 24% occur only once, and approximately 14% lies in the top ten. Germline V gives CDR1 SNHLY, CDR2 FYNNEI. The CDR3 totals 13 residues. Trimming stripped 8 bases from V and 5 bases from J, with 15 bases between. This clonotype occurred a few times. This sequence joins TRBV2 and TRBJ1-1; D call uncertain. Sequencing input: PBMCs. The receptor comes from a human donor in good health (CMV status not recorded). Some clones in this sample may be carry-over from other donors' samples. The DNA of the CDR3 is TGTGCCAGCCTTAGCCGCCCCGGAACTGAAGCTTTCTTT. It is translated as CASLSRPGTEAFF. The whole variable domain, remainder taken from reference TRBV2 and TRBJ1-1, is EPEVTQTPSHQVTQMGQEVILRCVPISNHLYFYWYRQILGQKVEFLVSFYNNEISEKSEIFDDQFSVERPDGSNFTLKIRSTKLEDSAMYFCASLSRPGTEAFFGQGTRLTVV.